This T cell receptor (beta chain) stems from a study of regulatory T cells in long-lasting Graves disease. Library construction for TCR beta used iRepertoire HTBI primers and Arm-PCR of CDR3 regions. TCRdb recomputed calls from the multiplex PCR reads with MiXCR, one row per CDR3 protein. The table has approximately 540,000 distinct CDR3 sequences, about 11% seen once. Time point described: newly diagnosed GD, antithyroid drugs for less than 3 months. Extracted RNA from PBMCs served as the source of the TCR library. Into tubes containing EDTA, roughly 10 milliliters of peripheral blood were drawn. The ends were cut back, 2 bases at V and 2 bases at J, with 7 bases in the middle. The germline V gene encodes CDR1 SEHNR and CDR2 FQNEAQ (reference sequence). The CDR3 length is 13 residues. This clonotype was observed many times. These data were likewise used in another study, on T cells in Graves' hyperthyroidism and ophthalmopathy.

V usage is TRBV7-9 and J usage is TRBJ2-7; TRBD2 is a possible D gene (5 bases). The TCR was taken from a woman in her 30s with Graves disease. Sequenced here: peripheral blood mononuclear cells (PBMCs), sampled at new diagnosis, from a patient treated with antithyroid drugs. CDR3 DNA sequence: TGTGCCAGCAGCTTATTCGGGACCTACGAGCAGTACTTC. Protein product: CASSLFGTYEQYF.